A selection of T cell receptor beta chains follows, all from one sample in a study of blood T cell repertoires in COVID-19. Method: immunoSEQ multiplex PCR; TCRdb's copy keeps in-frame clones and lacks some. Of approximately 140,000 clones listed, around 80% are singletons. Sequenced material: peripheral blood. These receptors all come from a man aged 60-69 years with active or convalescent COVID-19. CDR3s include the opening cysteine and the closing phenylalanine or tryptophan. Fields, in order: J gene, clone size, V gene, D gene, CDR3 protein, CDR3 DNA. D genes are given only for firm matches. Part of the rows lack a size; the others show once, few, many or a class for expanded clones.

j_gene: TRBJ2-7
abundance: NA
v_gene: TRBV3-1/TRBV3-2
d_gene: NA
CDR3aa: CASSRGIIGNEQYF
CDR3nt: TGTGCCAGCAGCCGCGGGATTATCGGCAACGAGCAGTACTTC

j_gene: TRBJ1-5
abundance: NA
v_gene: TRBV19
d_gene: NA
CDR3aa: CASHQGDQPQHF
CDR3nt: TGTGCCAGTCACCAGGGTGATCAGCCCCAGCATTTT

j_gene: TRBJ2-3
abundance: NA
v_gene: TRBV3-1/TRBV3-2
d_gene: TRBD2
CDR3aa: CASEGLATDTQYF
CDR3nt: TGTGCCTCCGAGGGACTAGCAACAGATACGCAGTATTTT

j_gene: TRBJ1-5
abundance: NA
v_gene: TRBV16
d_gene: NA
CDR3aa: CASSLDRNNQPQHF
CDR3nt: TGTGCCAGCAGCCTTGACAGGAACAATCAGCCCCAGCATTTT

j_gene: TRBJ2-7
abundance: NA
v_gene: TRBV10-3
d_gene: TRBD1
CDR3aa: CAISRDRVYEQYF
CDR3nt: TGTGCCATATCCCGGGACAGGGTCTACGAGCAGTACTTC

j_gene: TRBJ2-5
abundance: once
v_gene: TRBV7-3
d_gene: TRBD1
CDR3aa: CASSPGQSQETQYF
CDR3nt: TGTGCCAGCAGCCCGGGACAGTCCCAAGAGACCCAGTACTTC

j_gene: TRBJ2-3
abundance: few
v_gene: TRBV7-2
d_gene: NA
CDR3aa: CASSWQGSDTQYF
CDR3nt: TGTGCCAGCAGCTGGCAGGGGTCAGATACGCAGTATTTT

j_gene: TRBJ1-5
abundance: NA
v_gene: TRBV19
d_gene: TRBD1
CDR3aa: CASSSPPRQGGQPQHF
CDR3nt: TGTGCCAGTAGTTCTCCCCCCCGACAGGGAGGTCAGCCCCAGCATTTT

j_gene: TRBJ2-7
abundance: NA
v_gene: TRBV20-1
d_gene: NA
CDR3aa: CSASSSGWSYEQYF
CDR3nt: TGCAGTGCTAGTTCATCTGGCTGGAGCTACGAGCAGTACTTC

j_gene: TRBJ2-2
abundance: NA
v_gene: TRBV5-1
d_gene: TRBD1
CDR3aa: CASSSTGGSTGELFF
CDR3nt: TGCGCCAGCAGCTCGACAGGGGGCAGCACCGGGGAGCTGTTTTTT

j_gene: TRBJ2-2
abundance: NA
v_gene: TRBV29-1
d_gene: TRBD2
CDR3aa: CSADGTSGIVGELFF
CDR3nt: TGCAGCGCCGACGGGACTAGCGGGATCGTCGGGGAGCTGTTTTTT

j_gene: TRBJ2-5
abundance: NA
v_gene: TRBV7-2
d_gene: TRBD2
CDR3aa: CASSLGGVVETQYF
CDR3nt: TGTGCCAGCAGCTTGGGGGGGGTGGTGGAGACCCAGTACTTC

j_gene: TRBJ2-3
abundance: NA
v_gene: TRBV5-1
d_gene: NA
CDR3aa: CASSGGRQPLTDTQYF
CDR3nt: TGCGCCAGCAGCGGAGGACGCCAGCCTCTCACAGATACGCAGTATTTT

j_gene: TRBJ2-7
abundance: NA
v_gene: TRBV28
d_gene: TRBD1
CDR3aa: CASSFGTGGGEQYF
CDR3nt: TGTGCCAGCAGTTTTGGGACAGGGGGCGGGGAGCAGTACTTC

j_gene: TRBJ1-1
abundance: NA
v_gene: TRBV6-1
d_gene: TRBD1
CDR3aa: CASSEARDSEAFF
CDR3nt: TGTGCCAGCAGTGAAGCCCGGGACAGCGAAGCTTTCTTT

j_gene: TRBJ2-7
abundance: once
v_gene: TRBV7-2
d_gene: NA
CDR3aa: CASSDLLVSSYEQYF
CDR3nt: TGTGCCAGCAGCGACCTACTAGTGAGCTCCTACGAGCAGTACTTC

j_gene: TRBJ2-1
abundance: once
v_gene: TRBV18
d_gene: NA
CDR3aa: CASSPSREVNEQFF
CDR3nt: TGTGCCAGCTCACCGTCAAGGGAGGTCAATGAGCAGTTCTTC

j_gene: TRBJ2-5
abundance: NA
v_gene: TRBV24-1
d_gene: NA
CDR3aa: CATSDSAGVHETQYF
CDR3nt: TGTGCCACCAGTGATTCAGCAGGGGTCCACGAGACCCAGTACTTC

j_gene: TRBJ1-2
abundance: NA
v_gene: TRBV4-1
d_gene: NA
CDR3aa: CASSQDLLQGQAAGYTF
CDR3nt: TGCGCCAGCAGCCAAGACCTCCTGCAGGGCCAGGCGGCTGGCTACACCTTC

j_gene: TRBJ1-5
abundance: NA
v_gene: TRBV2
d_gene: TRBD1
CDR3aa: CASSGSDRVRNQPQHF
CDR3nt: TGTGCCAGCAGTGGATCCGACAGGGTTCGCAATCAGCCCCAGCATTTT

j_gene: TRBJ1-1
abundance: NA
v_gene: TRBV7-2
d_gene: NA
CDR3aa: CASSLDGDNTEAFF
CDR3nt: TGTGCCAGCAGCTTAGACGGAGATAACACTGAAGCTTTCTTT

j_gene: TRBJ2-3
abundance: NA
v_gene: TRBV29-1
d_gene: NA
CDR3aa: CSQTVSGDTQYF
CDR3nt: TGCAGCCAAACGGTTAGCGGAGATACGCAGTATTTT

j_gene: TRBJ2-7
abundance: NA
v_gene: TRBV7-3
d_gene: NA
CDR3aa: CASSPTYEQYF
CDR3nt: TGTGCCAGCAGCCCTACCTACGAGCAGTACTTC

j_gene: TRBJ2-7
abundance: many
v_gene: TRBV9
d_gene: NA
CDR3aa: CASSVAEGDYEQYF
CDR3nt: TGTGCCAGCAGCGTAGCTGAGGGGGACTACGAGCAGTACTTC

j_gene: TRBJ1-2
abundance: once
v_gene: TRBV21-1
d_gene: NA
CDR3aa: CASSHRGGRVIF
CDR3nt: TGTGCCAGCAGCCACCGGGGGGGACGGGTGATCTTC

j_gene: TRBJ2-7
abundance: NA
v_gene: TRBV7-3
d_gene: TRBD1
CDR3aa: CASSPGQGAYEQYF
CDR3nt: TGTGCCAGCAGCCCTGGACAGGGGGCATACGAGCAGTACTTC

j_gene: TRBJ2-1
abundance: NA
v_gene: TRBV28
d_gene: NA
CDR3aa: CASGIITGSNEQFF
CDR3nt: TGTGCCAGCGGAATAATTACGGGAAGCAATGAGCAGTTCTTC

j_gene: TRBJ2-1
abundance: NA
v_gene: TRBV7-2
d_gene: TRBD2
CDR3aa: CASSTRTSYNEQFF
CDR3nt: TGTGCCAGCAGCACCAGGACTAGCTACAATGAGCAGTTCTTC

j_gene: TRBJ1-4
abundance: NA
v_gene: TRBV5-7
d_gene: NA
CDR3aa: CASSLERATNEKLFF
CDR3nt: TGTGCCAGCAGCTTGGAGAGGGCCACTAATGAAAAACTGTTTTTT

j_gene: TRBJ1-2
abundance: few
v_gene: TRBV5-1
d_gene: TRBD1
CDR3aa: CASSLGTGNYGYTF
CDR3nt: TGCGCCAGCAGCTTGGGGACAGGGAACTATGGCTACACCTTC

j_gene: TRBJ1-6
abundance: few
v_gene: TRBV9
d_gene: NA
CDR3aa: CASSPRLEGGSPLHF
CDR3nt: TGTGCCAGCAGCCCCCGGCTAGAGGGTGGCTCACCCCTCCACTTT

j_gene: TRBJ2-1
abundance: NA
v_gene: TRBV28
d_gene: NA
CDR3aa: CASTPLREGPRNEQFF
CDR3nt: TGTGCCAGCACCCCCCTACGAGAGGGCCCTCGTAATGAGCAGTTCTTC

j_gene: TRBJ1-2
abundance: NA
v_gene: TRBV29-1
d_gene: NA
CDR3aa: CSVPGTSEGGYTF
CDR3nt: TGCAGCGTACCCGGGACTTCGGAGGGTGGCTACACCTTC

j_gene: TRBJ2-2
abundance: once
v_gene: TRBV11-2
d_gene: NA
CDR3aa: CASSLDLSGGELFF
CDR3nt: TGTGCCAGCAGCTTAGATCTCAGCGGTGGGGAGCTGTTTTTT

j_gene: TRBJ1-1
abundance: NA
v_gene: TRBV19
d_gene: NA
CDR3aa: CASRWLQGEAFF
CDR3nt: TGTGCCAGTAGGTGGTTACAGGGTGAAGCTTTCTTT

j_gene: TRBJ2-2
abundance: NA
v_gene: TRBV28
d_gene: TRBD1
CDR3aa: CASSSSGTGIAGELFF
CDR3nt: TGTGCCAGCAGCTCTTCCGGGACAGGGATCGCCGGGGAGCTGTTTTTT

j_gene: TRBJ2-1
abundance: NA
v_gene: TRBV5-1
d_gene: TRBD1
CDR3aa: CASSLLGQGVERRWKSDEQFF
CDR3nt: TGCGCCAGCAGCCTTTTAGGACAGGGGGTAGAGAGGAGGTGGAAAAGTGATGAGCAGTTCTTC

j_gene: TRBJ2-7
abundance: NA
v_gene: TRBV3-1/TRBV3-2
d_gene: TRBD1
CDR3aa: CASSQETGGIHEQYF
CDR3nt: TGTGCCAGCAGCCAAGAGACAGGGGGAATCCACGAGCAGTACTTC

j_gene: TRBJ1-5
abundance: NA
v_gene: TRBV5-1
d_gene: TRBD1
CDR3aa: CASSLGTGVIGNQPQHF
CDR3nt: TGCGCCAGCAGCTTGGGAACAGGGGTTATCGGGAATCAGCCCCAGCATTTT

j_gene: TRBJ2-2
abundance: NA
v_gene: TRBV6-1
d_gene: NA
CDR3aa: CASSDGSGELFF
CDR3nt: TGTGCCAGCAGTGACGGTAGCGGGGAGCTGTTTTTT

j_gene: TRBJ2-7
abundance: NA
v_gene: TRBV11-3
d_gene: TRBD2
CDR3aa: CASSLSGRAAEQYF
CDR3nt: TGTGCCAGCAGCCTAAGCGGGAGGGCCGCCGAGCAGTACTTC

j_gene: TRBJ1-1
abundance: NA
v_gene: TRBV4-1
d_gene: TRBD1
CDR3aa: CASPLHKGQGDTEAFF
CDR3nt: TGCGCCAGCCCACTCCATAAGGGACAGGGCGACACTGAAGCTTTCTTT

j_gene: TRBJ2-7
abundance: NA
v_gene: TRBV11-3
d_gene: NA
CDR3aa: CASSSLRGWDTFYEQYF
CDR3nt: TGTGCCAGCAGCTCCCTTCGCGGGTGGGACACTTTCTACGAGCAGTACTTC

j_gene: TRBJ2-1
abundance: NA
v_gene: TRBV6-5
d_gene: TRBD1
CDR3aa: CASSKTGVKTPWKFF
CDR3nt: TGTGCCAGCAGCAAAACAGGGGTTAAGACCCCATGGAAGTTCTTC

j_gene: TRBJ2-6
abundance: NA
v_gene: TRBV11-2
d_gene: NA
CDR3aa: CASSSYRTGANVLTF
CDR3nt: TGTGCCAGCAGCTCCTACCGTACTGGGGCCAACGTCCTGACTTTC

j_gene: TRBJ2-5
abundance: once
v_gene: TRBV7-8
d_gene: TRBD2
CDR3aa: CASSPNSGSQETQYF
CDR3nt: TGTGCCAGCAGTCCTAATAGCGGGAGCCAAGAGACCCAGTACTTC

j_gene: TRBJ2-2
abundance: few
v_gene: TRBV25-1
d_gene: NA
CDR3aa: CASPPVASSGELFF
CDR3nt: TGTGCCAGCCCCCCGGTGGCTAGCTCCGGGGAGCTGTTTTTT

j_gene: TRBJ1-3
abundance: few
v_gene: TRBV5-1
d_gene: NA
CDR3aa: CASRPSSGNTIYF
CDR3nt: TGCGCCAGCAGACCGAGCTCTGGAAACACCATATATTTT

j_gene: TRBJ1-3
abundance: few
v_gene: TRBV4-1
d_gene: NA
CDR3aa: CASSQDGGGSGNTIYF
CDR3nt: TGCGCCAGCAGCCAAGATGGGGGAGGGTCTGGAAACACCATATATTTT

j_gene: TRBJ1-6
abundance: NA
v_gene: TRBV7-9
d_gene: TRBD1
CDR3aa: CASSSTGDSPLHF
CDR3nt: TGTGCCAGCAGCTCGACAGGGGATTCACCCCTCCACTTT

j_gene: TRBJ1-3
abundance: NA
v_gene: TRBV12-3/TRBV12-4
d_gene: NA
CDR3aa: CASATGTGNTIYF
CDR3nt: TGTGCCAGTGCTACAGGGACAGGAAACACCATATATTTT

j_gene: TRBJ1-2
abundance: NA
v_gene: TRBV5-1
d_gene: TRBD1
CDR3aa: CASSVGGASYGYTF
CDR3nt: TGCGCCAGCAGCGTAGGGGGCGCTAGCTATGGCTACACCTTC

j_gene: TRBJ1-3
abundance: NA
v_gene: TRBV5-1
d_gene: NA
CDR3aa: CASSSDTTGNTIYF
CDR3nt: TGCGCCAGCAGCTCGGACACTACTGGAAACACCATATATTTT

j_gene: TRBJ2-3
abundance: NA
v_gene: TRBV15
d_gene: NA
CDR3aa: CATSRGGGTGSTDTQYF
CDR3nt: TGTGCCACCAGCAGAGGGGGGGGGACAGGCTCCACAGATACGCAGTATTTT

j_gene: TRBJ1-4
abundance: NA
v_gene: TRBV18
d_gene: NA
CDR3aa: CATADRGGDEKLFF
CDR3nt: TGTGCCACCGCAGATCGGGGGGGTGATGAAAAACTGTTTTTT

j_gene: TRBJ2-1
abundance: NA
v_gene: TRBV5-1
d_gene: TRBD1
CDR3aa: CASSLNRGNEQFF
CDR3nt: TGCGCCAGCAGCCTCAACAGGGGGAATGAGCAGTTCTTC

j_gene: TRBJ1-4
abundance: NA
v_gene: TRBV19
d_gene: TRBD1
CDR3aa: CASSMDRVGEKLFF
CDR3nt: TGTGCCAGTAGTATGGACAGGGTAGGCGAAAAACTGTTTTTT

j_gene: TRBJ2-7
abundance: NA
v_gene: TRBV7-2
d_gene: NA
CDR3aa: CASSPQGSKYEQYF
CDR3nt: TGTGCCAGCAGCCCCCAGGGGTCTAAGTACGAGCAGTACTTC

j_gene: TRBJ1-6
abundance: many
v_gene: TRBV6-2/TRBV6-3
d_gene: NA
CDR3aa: CASSRGESPLHF
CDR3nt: TGTGCCAGCAGCCGTGGAGAATCACCCCTCCACTTT

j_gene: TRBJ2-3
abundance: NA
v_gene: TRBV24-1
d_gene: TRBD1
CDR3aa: CATSDPQGGTDTQYF
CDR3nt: TGTGCCACCAGTGATCCCCAGGGGGGCACAGATACGCAGTATTTT